This section outlines one TCR beta chain sequence together with its context. Its specificity is unknown. The data originate from a study of T-cell reconstitution after alpha-beta-depleted transplantation in children. Study conclusions and caveats: After transplant, at about two months, alpha-beta T cells were reportedly derived from several hundred expanded graft clones. T-cell numbers and diversity one year post-transplant derived largely from freshly generated T cells. TCRbeta diversity was high at day 60 in some patients (a result of surviving recipient T cells and thymic progenitors).

Preparation of the TCRbeta library involved a method that used unique molecular identifiers. MiXCR, applied by TCRdb to the PCR reads, yields one record per CDR3 protein. The repertoire consists of about 580,000 distinct CDR3 sequences, with under 25% occurring once and the leading ten covering 13% to 15%. The CDR3 runs to 16 residues. Germline assignment: CDR1 MNHEY and CDR2 SVGAGI. V lost 0 bases and J lost 2, with 14 bases in between. The sequence came from a boy younger than two who had a stem cell transplant for acute myeloid leukemia, so the T cells may come from the graft donor. The material sequenced was PBMCs, mostly from graft donor cells, taken 360 days after TCRalphabeta/CD19-depleted stem cell transplant. The V call is TRBV6-5, the J call TRBJ2-7; D possibly corresponds to TRBD2 (7 bases). The CDR3 region is CASSYSSGGPTYEQYF. The CDR3 nucleotides are TGTGCCAGCAGTTACTCGTCCGGGGGGCCTACCTACGAGCAGTACTTC.